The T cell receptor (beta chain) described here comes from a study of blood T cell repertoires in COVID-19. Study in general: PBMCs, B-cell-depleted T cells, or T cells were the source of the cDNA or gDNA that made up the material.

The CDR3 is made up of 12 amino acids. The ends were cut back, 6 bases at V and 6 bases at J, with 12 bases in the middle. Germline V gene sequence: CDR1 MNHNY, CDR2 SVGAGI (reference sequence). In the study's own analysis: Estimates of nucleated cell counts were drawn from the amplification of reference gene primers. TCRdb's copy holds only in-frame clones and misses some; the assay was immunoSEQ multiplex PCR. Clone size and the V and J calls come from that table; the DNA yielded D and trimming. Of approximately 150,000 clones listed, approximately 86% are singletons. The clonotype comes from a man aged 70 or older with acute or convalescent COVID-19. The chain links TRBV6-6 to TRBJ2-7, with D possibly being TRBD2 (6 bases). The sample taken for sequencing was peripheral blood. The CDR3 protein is CASSPGGVEQYF. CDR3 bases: TGTGCCAGCAGCCCCGGAGGGGTCGAGCAGTACTTC.